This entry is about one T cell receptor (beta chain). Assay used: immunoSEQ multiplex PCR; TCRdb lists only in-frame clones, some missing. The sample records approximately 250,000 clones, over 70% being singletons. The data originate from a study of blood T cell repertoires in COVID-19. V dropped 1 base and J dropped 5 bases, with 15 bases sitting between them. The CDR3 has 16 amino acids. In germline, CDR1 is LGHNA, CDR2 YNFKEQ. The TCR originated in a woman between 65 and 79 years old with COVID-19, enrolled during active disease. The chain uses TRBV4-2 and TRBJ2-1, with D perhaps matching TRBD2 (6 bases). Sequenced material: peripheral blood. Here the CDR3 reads CASSQVSGTGDNEQFF. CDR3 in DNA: TGTGCCAGCAGCCAAGTTTCGGGAACGGGGGACAATGAGCAGTTCTTC.